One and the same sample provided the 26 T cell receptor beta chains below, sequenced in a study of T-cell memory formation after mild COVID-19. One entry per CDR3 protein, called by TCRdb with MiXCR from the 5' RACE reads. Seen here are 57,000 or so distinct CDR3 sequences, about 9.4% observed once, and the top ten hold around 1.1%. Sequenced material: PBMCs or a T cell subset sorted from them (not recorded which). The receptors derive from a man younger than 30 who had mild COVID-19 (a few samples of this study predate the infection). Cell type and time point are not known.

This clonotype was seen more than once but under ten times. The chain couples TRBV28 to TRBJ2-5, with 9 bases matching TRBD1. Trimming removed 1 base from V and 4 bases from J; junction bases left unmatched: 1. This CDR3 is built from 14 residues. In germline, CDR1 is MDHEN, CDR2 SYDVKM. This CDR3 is CASSLSQGAETQYF. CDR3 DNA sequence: TGTGCCAGCAGTTTATCACAGGGGGCAGAGACCCAGTACTTC.

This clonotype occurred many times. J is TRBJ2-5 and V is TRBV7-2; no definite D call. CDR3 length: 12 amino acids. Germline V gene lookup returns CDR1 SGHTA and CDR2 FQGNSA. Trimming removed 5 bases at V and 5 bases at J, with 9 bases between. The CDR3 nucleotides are TGTGCCAGCAGCCCCTCTCGGGAGACCCAGTACTTC. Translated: CASSPSRETQYF.

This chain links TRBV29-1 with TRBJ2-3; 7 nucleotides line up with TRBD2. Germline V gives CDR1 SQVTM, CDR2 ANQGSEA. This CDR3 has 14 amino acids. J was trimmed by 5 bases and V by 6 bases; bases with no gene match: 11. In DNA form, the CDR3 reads TGCAGCGTCGAGAGAGCGGGGTCCGGAGATACGCAGTATTTT. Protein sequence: CSVERAGSGDTQYF.

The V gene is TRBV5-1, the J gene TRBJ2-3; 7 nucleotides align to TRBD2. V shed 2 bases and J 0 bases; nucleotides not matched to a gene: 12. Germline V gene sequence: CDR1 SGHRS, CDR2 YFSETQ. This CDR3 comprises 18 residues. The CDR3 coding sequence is TGCGCCAGCAGCTTTGGCGGGGGTTCAGGCACAAGCACAGATACGCAGTATTTT. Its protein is CASSFGGGSGTSTDTQYF.

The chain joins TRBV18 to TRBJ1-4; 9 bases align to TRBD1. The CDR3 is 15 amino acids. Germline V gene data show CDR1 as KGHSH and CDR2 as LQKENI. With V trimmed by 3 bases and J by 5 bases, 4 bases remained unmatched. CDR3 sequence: CASSPAGTGNEKLFF. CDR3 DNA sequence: TGTGCCAGCTCACCCGCAGGGACAGGGAATGAAAAACTGTTTTTT.

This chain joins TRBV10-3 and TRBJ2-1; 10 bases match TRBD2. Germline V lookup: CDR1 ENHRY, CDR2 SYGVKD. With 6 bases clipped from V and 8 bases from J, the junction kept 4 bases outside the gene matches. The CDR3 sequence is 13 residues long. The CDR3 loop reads CAIRVGTSDEQFF. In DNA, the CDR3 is TGTGCCATCAGGGTGGGGACTAGCGATGAGCAGTTCTTC.

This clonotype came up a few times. The CDR3 DNA reads TGTGCCAGCGGGTCGGGCGAGCAGTACTTC. Its protein product is CASGSGEQYF. J is TRBJ2-7 and V is TRBV25-1; D is unresolved. The CDR3 contains 10 residues. V gave up 8 bases and J gave up 6 bases, with 8 bases separating them. The germline CDR1 and CDR2 sequences are MGHDK and SYGVNS.

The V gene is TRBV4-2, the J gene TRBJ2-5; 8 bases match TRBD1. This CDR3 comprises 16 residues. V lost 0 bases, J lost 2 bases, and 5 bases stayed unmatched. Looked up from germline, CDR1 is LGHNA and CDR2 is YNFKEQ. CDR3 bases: TGTGCCAGCAGCCAAGATCCCCGACAGGGGCAAGAGACCCAGTACTTC. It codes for CASSQDPRQGQETQYF.

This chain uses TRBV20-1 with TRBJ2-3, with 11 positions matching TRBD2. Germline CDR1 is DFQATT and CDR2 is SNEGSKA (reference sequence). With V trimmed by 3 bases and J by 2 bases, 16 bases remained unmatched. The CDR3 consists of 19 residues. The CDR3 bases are TGCAGTGCTAGTTTCTGGGGTAATAGCGGGGGGGCGTCCACAGATACGCAGTATTTT. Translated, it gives CSASFWGNSGGASTDTQYF.

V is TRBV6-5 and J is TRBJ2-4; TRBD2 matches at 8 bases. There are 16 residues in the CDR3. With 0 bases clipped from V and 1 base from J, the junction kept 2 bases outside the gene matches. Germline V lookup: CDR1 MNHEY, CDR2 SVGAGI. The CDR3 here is CASSYSGGGAKNIQYF. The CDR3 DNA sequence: TGTGCCAGCAGTTACTCTGGCGGGGGGGCCAAAAACATTCAGTACTTC.

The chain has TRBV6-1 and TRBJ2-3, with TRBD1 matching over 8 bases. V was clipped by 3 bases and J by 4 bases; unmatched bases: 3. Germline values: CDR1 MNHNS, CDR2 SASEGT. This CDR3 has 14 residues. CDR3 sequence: CASSELQGADTQYF. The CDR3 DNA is TGTGCCAGCAGTGAGCTACAGGGGGCAGATACGCAGTATTTT.

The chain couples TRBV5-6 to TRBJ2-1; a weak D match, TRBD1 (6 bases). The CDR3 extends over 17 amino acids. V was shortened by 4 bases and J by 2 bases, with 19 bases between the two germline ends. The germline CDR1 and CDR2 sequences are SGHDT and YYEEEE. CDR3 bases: TGTGCCAGCAGCGCCGGGGACAACCCTACCCCCTACAATGAGCAGTTCTTC. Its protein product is CASSAGDNPTPYNEQFF. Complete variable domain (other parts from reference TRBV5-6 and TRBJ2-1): DAGVTQSPTHLIKTRGQQVTLRCSPKSGHDTVSWYQQALGQGPQFIFQYYEEEERQRGNFPDRFSGHQFPNYSSELNVNALLLGDSALYLCASSAGDNPTPYNEQFFGPGTRLTVL.

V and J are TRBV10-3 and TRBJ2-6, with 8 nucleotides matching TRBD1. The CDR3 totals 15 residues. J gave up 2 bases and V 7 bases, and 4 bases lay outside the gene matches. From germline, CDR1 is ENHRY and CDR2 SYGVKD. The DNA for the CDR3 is TGTGCCATCACCAAACAGGGGGCTGGGGCCAACGTCCTGACTTTC. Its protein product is CAITKQGAGANVLTF.

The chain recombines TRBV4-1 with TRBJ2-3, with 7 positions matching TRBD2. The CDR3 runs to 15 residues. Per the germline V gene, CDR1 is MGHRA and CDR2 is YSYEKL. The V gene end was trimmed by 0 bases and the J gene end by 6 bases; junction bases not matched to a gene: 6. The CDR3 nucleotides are TGCGCCAGCAGCCAAGAATTGACTAGCCAGGATACGCAGTATTTT. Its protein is CASSQELTSQDTQYF.

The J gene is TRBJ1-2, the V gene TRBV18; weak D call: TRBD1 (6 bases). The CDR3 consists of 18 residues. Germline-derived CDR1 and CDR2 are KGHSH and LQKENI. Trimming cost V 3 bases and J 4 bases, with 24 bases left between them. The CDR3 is CASSPTVPGAAPPYGYTF. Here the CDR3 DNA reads TGTGCCAGCTCACCCACCGTCCCGGGGGCTGCCCCACCCTATGGCTACACCTTC.

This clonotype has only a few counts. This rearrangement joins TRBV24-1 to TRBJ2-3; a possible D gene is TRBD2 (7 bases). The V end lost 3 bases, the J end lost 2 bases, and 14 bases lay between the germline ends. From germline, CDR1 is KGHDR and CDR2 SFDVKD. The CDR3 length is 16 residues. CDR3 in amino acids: CATSDPSGGLTDTQYF. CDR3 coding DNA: TGTGCCACCAGTGATCCGTCGGGGGGCCTCACAGATACGCAGTATTTT.

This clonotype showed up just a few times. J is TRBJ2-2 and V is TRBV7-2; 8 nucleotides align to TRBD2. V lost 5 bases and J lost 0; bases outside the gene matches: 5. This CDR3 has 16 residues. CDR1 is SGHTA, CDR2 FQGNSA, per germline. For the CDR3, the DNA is TGTGCCAGCAGCACCCGAGCGGGGGCGAACACCGGGGAGCTGTTTTTT. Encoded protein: CASSTRAGANTGELFF.

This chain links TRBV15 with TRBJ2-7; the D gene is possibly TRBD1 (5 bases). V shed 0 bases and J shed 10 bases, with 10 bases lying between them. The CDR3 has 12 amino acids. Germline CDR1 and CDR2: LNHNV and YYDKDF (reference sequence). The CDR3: CATSRDQGGQYV. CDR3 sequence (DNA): TGTGCCACCAGCAGAGATCAGGGCGGTCAGTACGTC.

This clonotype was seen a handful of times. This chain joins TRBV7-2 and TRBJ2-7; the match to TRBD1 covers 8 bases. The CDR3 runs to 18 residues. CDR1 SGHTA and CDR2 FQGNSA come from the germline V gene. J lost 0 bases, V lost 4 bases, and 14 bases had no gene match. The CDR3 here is CASSSVARTGPSSYEQYF. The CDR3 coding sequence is TGTGCCAGCAGCTCCGTTGCCCGGACAGGGCCGAGCTCCTACGAGCAGTACTTC.

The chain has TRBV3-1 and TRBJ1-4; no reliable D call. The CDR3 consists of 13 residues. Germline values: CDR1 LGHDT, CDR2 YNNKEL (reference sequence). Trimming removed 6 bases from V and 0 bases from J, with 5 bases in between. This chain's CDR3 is CASSAATNEKLFF. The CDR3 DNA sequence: TGTGCCAGCAGTGCGGCAACTAATGAAAAACTGTTTTTT. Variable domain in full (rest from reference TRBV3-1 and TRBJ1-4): DTAVSQTPKYLVTQMGNDKSIKCEQNLGHDTMYWYKQDSKKFLKIMFSYNNKELIINETVPNRFSPKSPDKAHLNLHINSLELGDSAVYFCASSAATNEKLFFGSGTQLSVL.

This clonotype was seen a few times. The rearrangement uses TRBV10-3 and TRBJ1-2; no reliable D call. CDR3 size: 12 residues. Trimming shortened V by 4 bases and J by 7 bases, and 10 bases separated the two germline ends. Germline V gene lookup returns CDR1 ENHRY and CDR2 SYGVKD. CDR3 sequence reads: CAISGEAVGYTF. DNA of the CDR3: TGTGCCATCAGTGGAGAGGCTGTTGGCTACACCTTC.

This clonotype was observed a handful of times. The CDR3: CASSIQGISGANVLTF. CDR3 in DNA: TGTGCCAGTAGTATTCAGGGTATCTCTGGGGCCAACGTCCTGACTTTC. This chain connects TRBV19 to TRBJ2-6; possibly TRBD1 for D (5 bases). With 3 bases removed from V and 0 bases from J, the gap between germline ends came to 9 bases. Germline assignment: CDR1 LNHDA and CDR2 SQIVND (reference sequence). This CDR3 is 16 amino acids long.

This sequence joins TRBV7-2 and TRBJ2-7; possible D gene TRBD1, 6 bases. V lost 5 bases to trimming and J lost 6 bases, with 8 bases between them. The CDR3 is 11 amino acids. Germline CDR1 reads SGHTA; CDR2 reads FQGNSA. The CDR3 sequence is CASSPRGEQYF. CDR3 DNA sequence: TGTGCCAGCAGCCCCAGGGGCGAGCAGTACTTC.

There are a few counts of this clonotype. The CDR3 here is CASSLGTSRPKQYF. In DNA, the CDR3 is TGTGCCAGCAGCCTTGGGACCAGTCGACCCAAGCAGTACTTC. The chain has TRBV7-2 and TRBJ2-7; TRBD1 or TRBD2 may be the D gene (5 bases each). CDR1 and CDR2 from the germline V gene are SGHTA and FQGNSA. The V end lost 5 bases, the J end lost 8 bases, and 19 bases lay between the germline ends. The CDR3 has 14 residues.

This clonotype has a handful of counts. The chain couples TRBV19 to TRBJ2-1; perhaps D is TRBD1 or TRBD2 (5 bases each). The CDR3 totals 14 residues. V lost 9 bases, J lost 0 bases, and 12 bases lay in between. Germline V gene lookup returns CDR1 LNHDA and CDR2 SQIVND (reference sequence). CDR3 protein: CASRPGSSYNEQFF. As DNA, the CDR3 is TGTGCCAGCCGACCAGGGAGCTCCTACAATGAGCAGTTCTTC.

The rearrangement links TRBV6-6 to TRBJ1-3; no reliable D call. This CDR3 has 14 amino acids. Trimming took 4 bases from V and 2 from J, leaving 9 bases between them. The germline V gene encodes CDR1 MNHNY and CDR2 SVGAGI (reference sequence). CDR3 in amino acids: CASSSTRAGNTIYF. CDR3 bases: TGTGCCAGCAGTTCGACCCGGGCTGGAAACACCATATATTTT.